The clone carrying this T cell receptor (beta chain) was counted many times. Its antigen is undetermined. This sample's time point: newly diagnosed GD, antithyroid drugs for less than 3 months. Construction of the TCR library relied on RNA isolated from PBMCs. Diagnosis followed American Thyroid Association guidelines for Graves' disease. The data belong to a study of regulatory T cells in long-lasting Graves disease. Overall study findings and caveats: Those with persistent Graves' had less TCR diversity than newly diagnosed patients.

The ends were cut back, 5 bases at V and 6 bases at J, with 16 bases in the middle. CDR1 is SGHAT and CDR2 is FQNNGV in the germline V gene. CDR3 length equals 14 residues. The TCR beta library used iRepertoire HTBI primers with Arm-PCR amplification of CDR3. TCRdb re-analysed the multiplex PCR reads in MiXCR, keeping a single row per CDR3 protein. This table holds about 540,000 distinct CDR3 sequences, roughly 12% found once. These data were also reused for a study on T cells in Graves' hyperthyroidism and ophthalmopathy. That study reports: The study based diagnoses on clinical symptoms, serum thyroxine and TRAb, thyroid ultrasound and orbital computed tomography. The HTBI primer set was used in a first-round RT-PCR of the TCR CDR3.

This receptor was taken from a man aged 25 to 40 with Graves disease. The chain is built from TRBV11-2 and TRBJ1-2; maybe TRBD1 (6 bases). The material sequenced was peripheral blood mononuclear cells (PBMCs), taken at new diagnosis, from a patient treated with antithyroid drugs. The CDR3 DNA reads TGTGCCAGCAGCAACATACAGGGCCGAAATGGCTACACCTTC. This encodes CASSNIQGRNGYTF.